This T cell receptor beta chain was identified during a study of identical twins. There are a few counts of this clonotype. V was clipped by 0 bases and J by 2 bases; unmatched bases: 2. This CDR3 spans 15 amino acids. Per the germline V gene, CDR1 is SGHDT and CDR2 is YYEEEE. Every one of the donors was a healthy Caucasian. Each CDR3 protein is one row after TCRdb ran MiXCR on the 5' RACE reads. The sample contains 200,000 to 250,000 distinct CDR3 sequences, less than 8% of which appear only once. This sample was shared with a second study, whose subject was yellow fever vaccine responses in identical twins.

This rearrangement joins TRBV5-6 to TRBJ2-1, with 7 bases matching TRBD2. The receptor was isolated from a woman younger than 30 in good health. Sequenced input: memory (CD45RO+) T cells sorted from blood. Here the CDR3 DNA reads TGTGCCAGCAGCTTGGGAGCGGGGACCTACAATGAGCAGTTCTTC. Encoded protein: CASSLGAGTYNEQFF.